This is a list of T cell receptor beta chains from one sample in a study of T cells in Graves' hyperthyroidism and ophthalmopathy. MiXCR, applied by TCRdb to the multiplex PCR reads, yields one record per CDR3 protein. This table has about 360,000 distinct CDR3 sequences, approximately 13% appearing once. Material: blood. These receptors were collected from a woman in her late teens or twenties with Graves' hyperthyroidism. Each CDR3 is given with its conserved first and last residue. A D gene is named only where the DNA matches it firmly. Where a row states a size, it is once, few, many or the class of an expanded clone; other rows omit it.

>TRBJ2-1|TRBD2|many|TRBV5-1
TGCGCCAGCTTTAGTACGGGACTAGGGATGAATGAGCAGTTCTTC
CASFSTGLGMNEQFF
>TRBJ1-5|NA|many|TRBV6-2/TRBV6-3
TGTGCCAGTCGCCGTGGAGGGTCTCAGCGCAATCAGCCCCAGCATTTT
CASRRGGSQRNQPQHF
>TRBJ1-1|NA|NA|TRBV5-6
TGTGCCAGCAGCTTGGGGGGGACTGTGAACACTGAAGCTTTCTTT
CASSLGGTVNTEAFF
>TRBJ2-7|NA|many|TRBV18
TGTGCCAGCTCGCCGGCTAGTGGCTACGAGCAGTACTTC
CASSPASGYEQYF
>TRBJ2-7|TRBD1|many|TRBV28
TGTGCCACCGGGACAGGGTCCTACGAGCAGTACTTC
CATGTGSYEQYF
>TRBJ1-5|TRBD1|many|TRBV3-1
TGTGCCAGCAGCCCGGACAGGGTTGTTCAGCCCCAGCATTTT
CASSPDRVVQPQHF
>TRBJ1-4|TRBD1|few|TRBV19
TGTGCCAGTGCTACGCTCCCGACAGGGGTCCCCAATGAAAAACTGTTTTTT
CASATLPTGVPNEKLFF
>TRBJ1-4|TRBD1|many|TRBV6-5
TGTGCCAGCAGTTACTCGACAGGGAGGTCGACTAATGAAAAACTGTTTTTT
CASSYSTGRSTNEKLFF
>TRBJ2-1|TRBD2|many|TRBV2
TGTGCCAGCAGTGAACTAGCGGGGGGCTTTGAGCAGTTCTTC
CASSELAGGFEQFF
>TRBJ1-5|NA|many|TRBV2
TGTGCCAGCAGTGATGATAGCAATCAGCCCCAGCATTTT
CASSDDSNQPQHF
>TRBJ2-7|NA|many|TRBV7-8
TGTGCCAGCAGCTTGGGTCCGAATAACTACGAGCAGTACTTC
CASSLGPNNYEQYF
>TRBJ1-4|TRBD1|few|TRBV25-1
TGTGCCAGCAGTGAATCGGATGGGACAGGGAGTGGTGAAAAACTGTTTTTT
CASSESDGTGSGEKLFF
>TRBJ1-6|NA|many|TRBV12-3/TRBV12-4
TGTGCCAGCAGCCCGGGTTCTACCTGGACCCCACCCCTCCACTTT
CASSPGSTWTPPLHF
>TRBJ2-1|NA|many|TRBV11-2
TGTGCCAGCAGACGACAATATGAGCAGTTCTTC
CASRRQYEQFF
>TRBJ2-3|TRBD2|many|TRBV19
TGTGCCAGTAGGAGGGCGGGGGAGCCCACAGATACGCAGTATTTT
CASRRAGEPTDTQYF
>TRBJ1-5|NA|NA|TRBV20-1
TGCAGTGCTAGCGTAAGAGGTTTCGAGAGTCAGCCCCAGCATTTT
CSASVRGFESQPQHF
>TRBJ2-3|NA|many|TRBV27
TGTGCCAGCAGCTTTTCAGGGAACACAGATACGCAGTATTTT
CASSFSGNTDTQYF
>TRBJ1-5|TRBD1|many|TRBV10-1
TGCGCCAGCAGTGAAACGCTCCGGGACAGGACGTGGGGTCAGCCCCAGCATTTT
CASSETLRDRTWGQPQHF
>TRBJ1-1|NA|NA|TRBV12-3/TRBV12-4
TGTGCCAGCACCCTGGCGGGCAGTAACACTGAAGCTTTCTTT
CASTLAGSNTEAFF
>TRBJ1-1|NA|many|TRBV12-5
TGTGCTAGTGGGAGGGGAGGACGTTCTGAAGCTTTCTTT
CASGRGGRSEAFF
>TRBJ2-1|TRBD1|many|TRBV11-2
TGTGCCAGCAGCTTCGGGACAGCTTACAATGAGCAGTTCTTC
CASSFGTAYNEQFF
>TRBJ1-6|TRBD1|many|TRBV16
TGTGCCAGCAGCCCCGGACAGGGAAAATCACCCCTCCACTTT
CASSPGQGKSPLHF